Below, one T cell receptor beta chain is given with its context. The table lists this clone with a count of one. Its antigen has not been determined. No much larger clonotype is one base removed from it; base qualities were not supplied. V is pruned by 0 bases and J by 4 bases, leaving 5 bases of the junction without a gene match. According to the germline V gene, CDR1 reads MNHNS and CDR2 reads SASEGT. From the cysteine up to the phenylalanine, the CDR3 has a length of 16 residues. Here the CDR3 DNA is all that survives: 48 bases in frame from base 1. The record originates from a study of shared T cell receptors in the human thymus (dated by TCRdb to about 2021). In terms of the full investigation: The study investigated the way shared, self-reactive T-cell receptor alpha chains are produced in the human thymus.

The library was built by means of the immunoSEQ multiplex PCR assay. TCRdb limited this immuneACCESS table to in-frame rearrangements with V and J called. A share of clones is missing; checked studies link under half to unresolved V genes, and the rest is unexplained. The sample table contains hundreds of thousands of clones; only one count was recorded for 88% of them. The ten largest clones capture 0.0085% to 0.012% of the sample. The same data also contributed to another study, on human thymus T cells. As the second paper documents: Donors were immunologically healthy infants undergoing open corrective cardiac surgery for congenital heart defects in Finland. Thymus tissue was collected as surgical resects that were removed during corrective cardiac surgery. Biased V and J gene segment usage appeared to be present in both thymic and peripheral blood repertoires. The related research reported highly overlapping thymic TCR repertoires among unrelated individuals. The study described the TCR alpha and beta repertoires in roughly 8 infant thymus samples and a handful of matching peripheral blood samples. Donor ages ranging from 7 to 244 days were recorded, and more than five male and a couple of female infants were included in the cohort. Thymocytes were freed from the tissue by mechanical means and kept at -70 degrees C as pellets of roughly 9-34 million cells. A QIAsymphony instrument was used to extract genomic DNA from frozen cell pellets. TCRB and TCRAD loci were amplified from a standardized quantity of quality-controlled genomic DNA using the immunoSEQ multiplex PCR assay. Amplicons spanned the V(D)J region at a length sufficient to cover the CDR3 and identify V and J genes. The amplicons were sequenced on an Illumina platform via the commercial immunoSEQ service. Corrections for primer bias and sequencing errors followed previously described methods, while TCRAD and TCRB definitions were based on the IMGT database. immunoSEQ Analyzer 3.0 and VDJTools were used for repertoire analysis, which covered basic statistics, V/J segment usage, diversity estimates, rarefaction and pairwise overlap. Diversity was estimated using the Chao1, ChaoE, Efron-Thisted, Shannon and inverse Simpson indices, and was also estimated on datasets down-sampled to the size of the smallest sample. Repertoire overlap used strict matching of CDR3 nucleotide sequence, V gene and J gene, with Jaccard-based multidimensional scaling clustering. On average, thymus samples yielded 810,000 or so unique TCRB clonotypes, whereas blood samples yielded 65,000 to 100,000.

The clonotype originates from a boy in the first two years of life with a congenital heart defect. Donor details come from another sample of the same person, matched by shared clones. The sample consisted of thymocytes. The chain uses TRBV6-1 and TRBJ2-2, with 7 bases aligning to TRBD2. Here the CDR3 is given as CASSEAPGGSTGELFF. The DNA is TGTGCCAGCAGTGAAGCCCCGGGAGGTTCCACCGGGGAGCTGTTTTTT.